Given below is one T cell receptor (beta chain) in context. The junction had 2 bases not matched to a gene; V was cut back by 1 base and J by 6 bases. The CDR3 sequence is 13 residues long. CDR1 is LNHNV and CDR2 is YYDKDF in the germline V gene (reference sequence). These data originate in a study of blood T cell repertoires in COVID-19. Study-wide background: Sites across the United States, Italy and Spain contributed samples from acute and convalescent COVID-19. PBMCs, B-cell-depleted T cells, or T cells were the source of the cDNA or gDNA that made up the material.

Sequenced by immunoSEQ multiplex PCR; TCRdb stores in-frame clones only, minus some. Of approximately 260,000 clones in the sample, 80% to 95% were seen once. The J gene is TRBJ2-7, the V gene TRBV15; TRBD1 agrees at 8 bases. This clonotype was sampled from a woman aged 18-35 years who had recovered from COVID-19. Sequenced material: PBMCs or T cells enriched from blood (not recorded which). CDR3 nucleotide sequence: TGTGCCACCAGCAGAGCACAGGGGGGCGAGCAGTACTTC. Its protein product is CATSRAQGGEQYF.